The clone carrying this TCR beta chain was picked up a small number of times. Compared with germline, one end of the junction differs, possibly owing to a read error. The CDR3 is 14 residues long. Germline V gene data show CDR1 as MNHEY and CDR2 as SVGAGI. This sample stems from a study of patients and donors after allogeneic stem cell transplantation. TCRdb ran MiXCR on the RT-PCR reads and lists one entry per CDR3 protein. Counted here are about a million distinct CDR3 sequences, around 17% occurring once; the ten biggest clones make up 5.5% to 6.5%. The sequence derives from a human donor who was either an allogeneic HSCT recipient or a stem cell or donor lymphocyte infusion donor (not recorded which). It is not recorded whose cells these are; they may come from a transplant donor. The source material was blood, either unsorted or a sorted T cell fraction (not recorded which). V gene TRBV6-5 combines with J gene TRBJ1-5; maybe TRBD1 (5 bases). CDR3 DNA sequence: TGTGCCAGTAGTTATATAGGGGGCAATCAGCCCCAGCATTTT. Translating it yields CASSYIGGNQPQHF.